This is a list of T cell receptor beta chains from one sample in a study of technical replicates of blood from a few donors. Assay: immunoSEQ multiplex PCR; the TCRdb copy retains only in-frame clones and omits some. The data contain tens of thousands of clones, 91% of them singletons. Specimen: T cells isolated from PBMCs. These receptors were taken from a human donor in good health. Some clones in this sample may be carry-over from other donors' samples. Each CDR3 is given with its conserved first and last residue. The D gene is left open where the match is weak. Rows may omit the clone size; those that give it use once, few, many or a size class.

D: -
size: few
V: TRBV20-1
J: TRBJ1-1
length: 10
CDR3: CSAIVSEAFF
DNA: TGCAGTGCTATTGTCAGTGAAGCTTTCTTT

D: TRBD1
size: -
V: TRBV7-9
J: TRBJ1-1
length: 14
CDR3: CASSSDRRNTEAFF
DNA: TGTGCCAGCAGCTCGGACAGGAGGAACACTGAAGCTTTCTTT

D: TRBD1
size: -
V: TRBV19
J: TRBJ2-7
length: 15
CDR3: CASSIEPGQIYEQYF
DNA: TGTGCCAGTAGTATTGAACCGGGACAGATCTACGAGCAGTACTTC

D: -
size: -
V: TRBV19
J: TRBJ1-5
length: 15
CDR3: CASSIPGVRAQPQHF
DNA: TGTGCCAGTAGTATCCCAGGGGTGAGAGCGCAGCCCCAGCATTTT

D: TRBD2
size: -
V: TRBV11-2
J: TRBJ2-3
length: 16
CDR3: CASSVDGAGGADTQYF
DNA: TGTGCCAGCAGCGTGGATGGGGCGGGAGGGGCAGATACGCAGTATTTT

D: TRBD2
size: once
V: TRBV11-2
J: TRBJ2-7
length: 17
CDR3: CASSLNSGWTSGIEQYF
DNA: TGTGCCAGCAGCTTAAATTCCGGGTGGACTAGCGGGATCGAGCAGTACTTC

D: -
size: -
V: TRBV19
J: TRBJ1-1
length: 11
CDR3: CASLTGTEAFF
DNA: TGTGCCAGCCTTACCGGGACTGAAGCTTTCTTT

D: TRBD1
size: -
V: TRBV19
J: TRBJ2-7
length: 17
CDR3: CASSIDAGRQGKYEQYF
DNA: TGTGCCAGTAGTATAGATGCGGGCCGACAGGGGAAGTACGAGCAGTACTTC

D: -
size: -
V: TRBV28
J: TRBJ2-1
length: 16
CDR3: CASSLLADASYNEQFF
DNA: TGTGCCAGCAGTTTATTAGCGGACGCCTCCTACAATGAGCAGTTCTTC

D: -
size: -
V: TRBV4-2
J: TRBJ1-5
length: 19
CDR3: CASSQDTDGVYYSNQPQHF
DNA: TGTGCCAGCAGCCAAGATACCGACGGAGTTTACTATAGCAATCAGCCCCAGCATTTT

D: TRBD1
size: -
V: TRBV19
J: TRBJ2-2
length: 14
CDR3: CASNGQGNTGELFF
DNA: TGTGCCAGTAACGGACAGGGGAACACCGGGGAGCTGTTTTTT

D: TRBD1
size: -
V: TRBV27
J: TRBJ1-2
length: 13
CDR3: CASSWDRGYGYTF
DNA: TGTGCCAGCAGTTGGGACAGGGGCTATGGCTACACCTTC

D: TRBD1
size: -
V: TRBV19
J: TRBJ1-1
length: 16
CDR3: CASTAGQQILNTEAFF
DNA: TGTGCCAGTACGGCGGGACAGCAGATCTTGAACACTGAAGCTTTCTTT

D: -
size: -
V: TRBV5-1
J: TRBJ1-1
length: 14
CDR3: CASSQRTENTEAFF
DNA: TGCGCCAGCAGCCAGAGGACAGAGAACACTGAAGCTTTCTTT

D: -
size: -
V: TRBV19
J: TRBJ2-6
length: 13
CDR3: CASSQSGANVLTF
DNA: TGTGCCAGTAGTCAATCTGGGGCCAACGTCCTGACTTTC

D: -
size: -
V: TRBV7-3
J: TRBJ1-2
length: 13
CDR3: CASSLSLNYGYTF
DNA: TGTGCCAGCAGCTTAAGTTTAAACTATGGCTACACCTTC

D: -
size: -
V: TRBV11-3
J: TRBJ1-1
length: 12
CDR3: CASSLSGAEAFF
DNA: TGTGCCAGCAGCTTATCCGGAGCTGAAGCTTTCTTT

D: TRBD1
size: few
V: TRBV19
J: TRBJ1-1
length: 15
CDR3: CASSINRGLNTEAFF
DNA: TGTGCCAGTAGTATTAACAGGGGACTGAACACTGAAGCTTTCTTT

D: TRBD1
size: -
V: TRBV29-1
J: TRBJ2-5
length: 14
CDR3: CSVPGQVYWETQYF
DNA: TGCAGCGTGCCGGGACAGGTCTATTGGGAGACCCAGTACTTC

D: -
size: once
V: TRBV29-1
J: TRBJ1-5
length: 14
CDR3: CSVEDREGRQPQHF
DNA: TGCAGCGTTGAAGATCGGGAGGGCCGTCAGCCCCAGCATTTT